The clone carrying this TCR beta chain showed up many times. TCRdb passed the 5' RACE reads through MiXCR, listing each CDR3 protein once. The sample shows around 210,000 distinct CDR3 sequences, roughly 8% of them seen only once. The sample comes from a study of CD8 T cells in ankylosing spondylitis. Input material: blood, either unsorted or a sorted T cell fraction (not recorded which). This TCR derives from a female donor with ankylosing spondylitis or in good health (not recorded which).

As DNA, the CDR3 is TGTGCCAGCAGCCAATTGGGCTCCCTTACAGATACGCAGTATTTT. It encodes CASSQLGSLTDTQYF. V usage is TRBV16 and J usage is TRBJ2-3; D is unclear. Trimming took off 1 base at V and 3 bases at J, with 11 bases between the two ends. This CDR3 has 15 residues. The V gene's germline CDR1 is KGHSY and CDR2 FQNENV.